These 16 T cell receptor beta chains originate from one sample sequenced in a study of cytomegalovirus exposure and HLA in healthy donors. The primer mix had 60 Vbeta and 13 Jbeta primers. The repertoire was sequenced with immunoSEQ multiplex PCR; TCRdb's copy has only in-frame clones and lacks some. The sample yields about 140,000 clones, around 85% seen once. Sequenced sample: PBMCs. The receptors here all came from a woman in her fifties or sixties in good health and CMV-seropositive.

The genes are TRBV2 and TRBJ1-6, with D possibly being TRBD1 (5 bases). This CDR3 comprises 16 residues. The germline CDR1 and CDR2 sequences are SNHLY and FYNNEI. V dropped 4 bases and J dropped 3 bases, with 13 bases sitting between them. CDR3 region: CASSGQPQNYNSPLHF. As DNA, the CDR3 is TGTGCCAGCAGTGGACAGCCGCAAAACTATAATTCACCCCTCCACTTT.

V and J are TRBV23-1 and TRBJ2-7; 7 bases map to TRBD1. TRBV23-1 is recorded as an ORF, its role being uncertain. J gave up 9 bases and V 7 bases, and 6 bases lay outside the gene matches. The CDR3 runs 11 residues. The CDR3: CASKGTEVQYF. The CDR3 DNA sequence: TGCGCCAGCAAAGGGACAGAAGTGCAGTACTTC.

Here the CDR3 reads CASSLQLGNSPLHF. In DNA form, the CDR3 reads TGTGCCAGCAGTTTACAGTTGGGCAATTCACCCCTCCACTTT. The V and J genes are TRBV28 and TRBJ1-6; D remains unclear. From germline, CDR1 is MDHEN and CDR2 SYDVKM. The CDR3 consists of 14 residues. The V and J ends lost 2 bases and 7 bases respectively, with 9 bases between them.

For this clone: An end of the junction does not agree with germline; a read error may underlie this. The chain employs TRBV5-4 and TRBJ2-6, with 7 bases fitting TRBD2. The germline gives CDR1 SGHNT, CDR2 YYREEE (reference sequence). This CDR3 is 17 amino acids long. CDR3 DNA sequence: TGTGCCAGCAGCTTGGGACTAGCAGCCTCTGGGGCCAACGGCCTGACTTTC. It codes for CASSLGLAASGANGLTF.

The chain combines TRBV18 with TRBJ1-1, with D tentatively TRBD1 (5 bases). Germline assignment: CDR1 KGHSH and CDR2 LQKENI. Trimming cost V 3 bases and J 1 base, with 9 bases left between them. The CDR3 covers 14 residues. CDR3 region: CASSPLDTNTEAFF. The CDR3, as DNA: TGTGCCAGCTCACCTCTGGACACGAACACTGAAGCTTTCTTT.

The CDR3 DNA follows: TGTGCCACGCGGCCGGGACAGGGGGCGGATGGCTACACCTTC. This encodes CATRPGQGADGYTF. V and J are TRBV15 and TRBJ1-2; 12 bases line up with TRBD1. Germline V gene data show CDR1 as LNHNV and CDR2 as YYDKDF (reference sequence). The CDR3 is 14 amino acids. With 9 bases clipped from V and 6 bases from J, the junction kept 8 bases outside the gene matches. The whole variable domain, filled in from reference TRBV15 and TRBJ1-2, reads DAMVIQNPRYQVTQFGKPVTLSCSQTLNHNVMYWYQQKSSQAPKLLFHYYDKDFNNEADTPDNFQSRRPNTSFCFLDIRSPGLGDTAMYLCATRPGQGADGYTFGSGTRLTVV.

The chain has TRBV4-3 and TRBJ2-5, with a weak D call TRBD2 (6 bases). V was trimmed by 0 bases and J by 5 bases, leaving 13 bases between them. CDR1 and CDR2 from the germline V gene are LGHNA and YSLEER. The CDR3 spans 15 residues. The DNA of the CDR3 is TGCGCCAGCAGCCAAGATTCTGGGGGGTGGGAGACCCAGTACTTC. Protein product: CASSQDSGGWETQYF.

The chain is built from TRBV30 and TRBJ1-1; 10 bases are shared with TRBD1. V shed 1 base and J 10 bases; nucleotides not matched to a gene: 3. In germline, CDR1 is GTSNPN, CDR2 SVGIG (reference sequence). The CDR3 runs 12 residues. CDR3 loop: CAWSGDRGLAFF. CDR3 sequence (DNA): TGTGCCTGGAGTGGGGACAGGGGATTAGCTTTCTTT.

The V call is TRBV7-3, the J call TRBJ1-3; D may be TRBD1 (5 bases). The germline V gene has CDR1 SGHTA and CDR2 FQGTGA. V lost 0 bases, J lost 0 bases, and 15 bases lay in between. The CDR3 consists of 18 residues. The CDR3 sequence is CASSLTGGTADSGNTIYF. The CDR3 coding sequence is TGTGCCAGCAGCTTAACCGGCGGGACGGCCGACTCTGGAAACACCATATATTTT.

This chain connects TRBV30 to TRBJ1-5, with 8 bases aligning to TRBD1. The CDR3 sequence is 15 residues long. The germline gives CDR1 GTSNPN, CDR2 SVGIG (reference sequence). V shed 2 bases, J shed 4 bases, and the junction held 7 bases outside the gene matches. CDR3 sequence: CAWSLGHRGNQPQHF. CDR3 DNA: TGTGCCTGGAGTTTAGGGCACAGGGGGAATCAGCCCCAGCATTTT.

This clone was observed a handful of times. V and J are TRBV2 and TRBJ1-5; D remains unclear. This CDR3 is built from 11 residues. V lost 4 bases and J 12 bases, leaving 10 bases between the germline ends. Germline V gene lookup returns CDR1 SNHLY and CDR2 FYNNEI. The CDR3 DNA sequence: TGTGCCAGCAGTGGAGAGGGAATCCAGCATTTT. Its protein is CASSGEGIQHF.

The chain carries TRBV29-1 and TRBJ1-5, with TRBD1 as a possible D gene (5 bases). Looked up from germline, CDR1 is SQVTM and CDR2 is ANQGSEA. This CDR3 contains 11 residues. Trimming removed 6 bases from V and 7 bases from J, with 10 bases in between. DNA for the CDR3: TGCAGCGTGACACGGACACAGCCCCAGCATTTT. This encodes CSVTRTQPQHF. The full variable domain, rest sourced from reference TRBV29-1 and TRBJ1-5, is SAVISQKPSRDICQRGTSLTIQCQVDSQVTMMFWYRQQPGQSLTLIATANQGSEATYESGFVIDKFPISRPNLTFSTLTVSNMSPEDSSIYLCSVTRTQPQHFGDGTRLSIL.

CDR3 residues: CASSLAGAYNEQFF. The CDR3 bases are TGTGCCAGCAGCCTAGCGGGGGCGTACAATGAGCAGTTCTTC. The chain employs TRBV7-3 and TRBJ2-1; 10 bases line up with TRBD2. Germline V lookup: CDR1 SGHTA, CDR2 FQGTGA. The CDR3 has 14 residues. With V trimmed by 5 bases and J by 4 bases, 2 bases remained unmatched.

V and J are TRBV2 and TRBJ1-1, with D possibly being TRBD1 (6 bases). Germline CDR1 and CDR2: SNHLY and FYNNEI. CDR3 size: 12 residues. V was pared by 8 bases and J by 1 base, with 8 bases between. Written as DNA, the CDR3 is TGTGCCAGCCACAGGGCGAACACTGAAGCTTTCTTT. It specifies CASHRANTEAFF.

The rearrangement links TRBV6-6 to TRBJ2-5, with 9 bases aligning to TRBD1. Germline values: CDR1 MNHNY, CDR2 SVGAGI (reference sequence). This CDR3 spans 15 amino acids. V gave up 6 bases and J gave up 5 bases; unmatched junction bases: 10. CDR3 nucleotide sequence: TGTGCCAGCAGGGAAGGGACAGGGAACAGCGAGACCCAGTACTTC. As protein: CASREGTGNSETQYF.

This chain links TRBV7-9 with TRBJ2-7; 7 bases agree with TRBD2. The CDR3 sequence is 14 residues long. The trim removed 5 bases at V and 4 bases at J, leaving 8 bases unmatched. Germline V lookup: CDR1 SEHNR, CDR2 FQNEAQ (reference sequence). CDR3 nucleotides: TGTGCCAGCAGCGGGGGGGGGTCCTTTTACGAGCAGTACTTC. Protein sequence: CASSGGGSFYEQYF.